One sample yielded the 16 T cell receptor beta chains listed below, sequenced in a study of blood T cell repertoires in COVID-19. The protocol was immunoSEQ multiplex PCR, while the TCRdb copy is restricted to in-frame clones and leaves out a portion. Of around 250,000 clones in the sample, about 88% are singletons; the top ten hold 5% to 8%. Sequenced material: PBMCs or T cells enriched from blood (not recorded which). The receptors stem from a woman in her forties or fifties who had been exposed to COVID-19.

V is TRBV27 and J is TRBJ2-1, with D perhaps matching TRBD2 (7 bases). V was shortened by 2 bases and J by 5 bases, with 19 bases between the two germline ends. The CDR3 length is 17 residues. Germline-derived CDR1 and CDR2 are MNHEY and SMNVEV (reference sequence). The CDR3 DNA reads TGTGCCAGCAGTTTAATTCGGCCCGGGGGGCCGGACAATGAGCAGTTCTTC. It translates to CASSLIRPGGPDNEQFF.

The rearrangement joins TRBV21-1 to TRBJ2-2; the D call TRBD1 from the table was never checked on the DNA. TRBV21-1 counts as a pseudogene. This CDR3 has 18 amino acids. CDR3 bases: TGTGCCAGCAGCAAAGAGAGGGCAGGGCAGGGGCCAACCGGGGAGCTGTTTTTT. It yields the protein CASSKERAGQGPTGELFF.

The rearrangement links TRBV19 to TRBJ1-6; 7 bases line up with TRBD1. V gave up 3 bases and J gave up 1 base; unmatched junction bases: 6. The CDR3 has 17 residues. Germline CDR1 reads LNHDA; CDR2 reads SQIVND (reference sequence). The DNA of the CDR3 is TGTGCCAGTAGTATGGACAGGCAAAGGTCCTATAATTCACCCCTCCACTTT. It translates to CASSMDRQRSYNSPLHF.

This chain joins TRBV20-1 and TRBJ1-1; D unclear. The germline CDR1 and CDR2 sequences are DFQATT and SNEGSKA (reference sequence). There are 14 residues in the CDR3. The ends were cut back, 3 bases at V and 1 base at J, with 12 bases in the middle. DNA for the CDR3: TGCAGTGCTAGTCGGACGGGAGCGAACACTGAAGCTTTCTTT. This codes for CSASRTGANTEAFF.

The J gene is TRBJ1-1, the V gene TRBV10-3, with 7 positions matching TRBD1. CDR1 and CDR2 from the germline V gene are ENHRY and SYGVKD. The CDR3 covers 19 residues. The V segment lost 6 bases and the J segment 0 bases; nucleotides outside the gene matches: 19. CDR3 residues: CAIRGDSESGMGLNTEAFF. The CDR3 coding sequence is TGTGCCATCAGGGGGGACAGTGAATCGGGCATGGGGCTGAACACTGAAGCTTTCTTT.

The chain links TRBV28 to TRBJ1-6; 7 bases map to TRBD1. The junction had 4 bases not matched to a gene; V was cut back by 5 bases and J by 6 bases. The germline V gene encodes CDR1 MDHEN and CDR2 SYDVKM. This CDR3 has 14 amino acids. The chain's CDR3 is CASSRQGGNSPLHF. CDR3 sequence (DNA): TGTGCCAGCAGTCGACAGGGAGGTAATTCACCCCTCCACTTT.

The chain recombines TRBV10-2 with TRBJ2-2; the D is unclear. The CDR3 totals 13 residues. V lost 2 bases and J 6 bases, leaving 7 bases between the germline ends. Germline V gene lookup returns CDR1 WSHSY and CDR2 SAAADI. CDR3 DNA: TGCGCCAGCAGTGAGCCTTTAGCCGGGGAGCTGTTTTTT. As protein: CASSEPLAGELFF.

The chain is built from TRBV19 and TRBJ2-3, with 13 positions matching TRBD2. V dropped 3 bases and J dropped 4; count of bases not matched to a gene: 7. Looked up from germline, CDR1 is LNHDA and CDR2 is SQIVND (reference sequence). The CDR3 consists of 17 residues. The CDR3 coding sequence is TGTGCCAGTAGTATCTCGGGACTAGCGGGGACGGCAGATACGCAGTATTTT. Residues: CASSISGLAGTADTQYF.

The chain joins TRBV28 to TRBJ2-3, with D possibly TRBD2 on 7 matching bases. The CDR3 totals 16 residues. Looked up from germline, CDR1 is MDHEN and CDR2 is SYDVKM. V was pared by 5 bases and J by 4 bases, with 19 bases between. The CDR3 coding sequence is TGTGCCAGCAGTACCTGGGGGGGCGAACCTCCAGATACGCAGTATTTT. As protein: CASSTWGGEPPDTQYF.

Here the CDR3 DNA reads TGTGCCACCCGAAGAAGCGGGGTGACAGATACGCAGTATTTT. Translated, it gives CATRRSGVTDTQYF. This chain joins TRBV19 and TRBJ2-3, with TRBD2 identical over 7 bases. Germline CDR1 LNHDA, CDR2 SQIVND (reference sequence). V trimming: 10 bases; J trimming: 3 bases; junction bases outside the gene matches: 10. The CDR3 covers 14 residues.

This clone has a handful of counts. The V gene is TRBV24-1, the J gene TRBJ2-2, with D unclear. Trimming shortened V by 10 bases and J by 1 base, and 6 bases separated the two germline ends. The CDR3 extends over 12 amino acids. CDR1 is KGHDR, CDR2 SFDVKD, per germline. CDR3 DNA sequence: TGTGCCACGGGCCTGAACACCGGGGAGCTGTTTTTT. It translates to CATGLNTGELFF.

The chain links TRBV6-1 to TRBJ2-3; 8 bases fit TRBD2. Germline V gives CDR1 MNHNS, CDR2 SASEGT. This CDR3 contains 15 residues. Germline trimming cut 3 bases from V and 3 bases from J; bases unmatched to any gene: 5. The CDR3 is CASSESGGRTDTQYF. The CDR3 nucleotides read TGTGCCAGCAGTGAGAGCGGGGGAAGGACAGATACGCAGTATTTT.

This sequence joins TRBV4-3 and TRBJ1-1; D not certain. The CDR3 is 13 residues long. V was cut by 2 bases and J by 5 bases, with 9 bases left in between. The germline gives CDR1 LGHNA, CDR2 YSLEER. For the CDR3, the DNA is TGCGCCAGCAGCCAATCCGGGAGGACTGAAGCTTTCTTT. Its translation: CASSQSGRTEAFF.

The V call is TRBV12-3 or TRBV12-4, the J call TRBJ1-1; D gene ambiguous. This CDR3 spans 13 amino acids. Trimming took off 3 bases at V and 7 bases at J, with 12 bases between the two ends. The CDR3 spells CASSFGSRIEAFF. CDR3 nucleotides: TGTGCCAGCAGTTTCGGTTCCAGGATTGAAGCTTTCTTT.

In this sample, this clone turned up once. V usage is TRBV15 and J usage is TRBJ2-5, with D possibly TRBD1 on 6 matching bases. Germline-derived CDR1 and CDR2 are LNHNV and YYDKDF (reference sequence). V shed 0 bases and J shed 5 bases, with 13 bases lying between them. The CDR3 length is 15 residues. CDR3 coding DNA: TGTGCCACCAGCAGAGATTTGCCAGGGGCGGAGACCCAGTACTTC. Protein product: CATSRDLPGAETQYF.

This clone was detected once. J is TRBJ1-3 and V is TRBV19; 9 positions match TRBD1. Germline assignment: CDR1 LNHDA and CDR2 SQIVND (reference sequence). This CDR3 is built from 13 residues. V lost 5 bases and J lost 7; bases outside the gene matches: 3. The chain's CDR3 is CASSLGQGNTIYF. CDR3 bases: TGTGCCAGTAGTCTCGGACAGGGGAACACCATATATTTT.